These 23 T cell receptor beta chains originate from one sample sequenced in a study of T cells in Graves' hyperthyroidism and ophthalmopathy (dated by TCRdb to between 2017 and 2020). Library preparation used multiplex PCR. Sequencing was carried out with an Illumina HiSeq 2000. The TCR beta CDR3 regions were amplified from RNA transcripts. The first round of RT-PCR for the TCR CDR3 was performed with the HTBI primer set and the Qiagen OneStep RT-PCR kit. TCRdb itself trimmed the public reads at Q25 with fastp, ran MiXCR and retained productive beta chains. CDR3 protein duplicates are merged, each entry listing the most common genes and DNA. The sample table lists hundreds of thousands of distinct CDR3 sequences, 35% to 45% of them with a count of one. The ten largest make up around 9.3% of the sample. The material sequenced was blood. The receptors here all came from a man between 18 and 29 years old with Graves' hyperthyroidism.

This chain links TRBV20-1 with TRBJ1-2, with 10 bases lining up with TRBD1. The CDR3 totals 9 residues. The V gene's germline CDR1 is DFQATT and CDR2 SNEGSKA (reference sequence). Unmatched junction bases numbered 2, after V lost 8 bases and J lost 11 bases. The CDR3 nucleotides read TGCAGTACGGGACAGGGGTACACCTTC. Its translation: CSTGQGYTF.

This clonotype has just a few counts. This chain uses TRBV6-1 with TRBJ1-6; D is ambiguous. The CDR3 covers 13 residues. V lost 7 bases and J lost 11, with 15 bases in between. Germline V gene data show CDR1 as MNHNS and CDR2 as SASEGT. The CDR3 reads CASTGYSGAPLHF. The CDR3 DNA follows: TGTGCCAGCACCGGTTACAGCGGAGCACCCCTCCACTTT.

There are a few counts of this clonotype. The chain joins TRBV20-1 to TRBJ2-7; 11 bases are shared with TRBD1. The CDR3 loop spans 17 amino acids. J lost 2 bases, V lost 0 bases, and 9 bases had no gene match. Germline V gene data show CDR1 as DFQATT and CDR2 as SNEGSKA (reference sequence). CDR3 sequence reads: CSARDRDRTGGTYEQYF. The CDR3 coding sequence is TGCAGTGCTAGAGATCGTGATAGGACAGGGGGCACCTACGAGCAGTACTTC.

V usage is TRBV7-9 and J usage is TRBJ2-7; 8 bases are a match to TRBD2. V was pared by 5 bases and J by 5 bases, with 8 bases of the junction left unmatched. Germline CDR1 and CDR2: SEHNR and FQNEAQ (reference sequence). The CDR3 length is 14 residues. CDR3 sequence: CASSLPRGGHEQYF. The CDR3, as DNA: TGTGCCAGCAGCCTACCTCGGGGGGGCCACGAGCAGTACTTC.

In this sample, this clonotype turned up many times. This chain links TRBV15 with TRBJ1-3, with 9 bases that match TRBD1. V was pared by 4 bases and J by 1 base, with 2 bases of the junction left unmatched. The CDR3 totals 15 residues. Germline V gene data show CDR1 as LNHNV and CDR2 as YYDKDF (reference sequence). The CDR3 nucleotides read TGTGCCACCAGCACGGGACAGGGTTCTGGAAACACCATATATTTT. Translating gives CATSTGQGSGNTIYF.

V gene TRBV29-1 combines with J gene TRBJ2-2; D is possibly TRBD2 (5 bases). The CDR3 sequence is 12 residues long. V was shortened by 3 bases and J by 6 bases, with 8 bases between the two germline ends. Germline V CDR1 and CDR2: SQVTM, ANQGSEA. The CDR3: CSVDSAAGELFF. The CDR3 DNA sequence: TGCAGCGTTGATTCAGCGGCCGGGGAGCTGTTTTTT.

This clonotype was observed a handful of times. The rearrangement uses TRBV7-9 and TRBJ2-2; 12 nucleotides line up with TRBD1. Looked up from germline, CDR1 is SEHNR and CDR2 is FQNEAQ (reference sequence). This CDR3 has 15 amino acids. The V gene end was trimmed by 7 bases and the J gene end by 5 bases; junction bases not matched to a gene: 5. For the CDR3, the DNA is TGTGCCAGCACCCCGGGACAGGGGGCTACCGGGGAGCTGTTTTTT. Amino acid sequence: CASTPGQGATGELFF.

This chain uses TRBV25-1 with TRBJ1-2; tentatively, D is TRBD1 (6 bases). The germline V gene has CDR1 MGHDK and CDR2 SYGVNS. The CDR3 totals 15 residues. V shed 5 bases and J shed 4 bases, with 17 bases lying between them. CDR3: CASSYSGGGGYGYTF. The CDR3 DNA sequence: TGTGCCAGCAGTTACTCGGGCGGGGGCGGCTATGGCTACACCTTC.

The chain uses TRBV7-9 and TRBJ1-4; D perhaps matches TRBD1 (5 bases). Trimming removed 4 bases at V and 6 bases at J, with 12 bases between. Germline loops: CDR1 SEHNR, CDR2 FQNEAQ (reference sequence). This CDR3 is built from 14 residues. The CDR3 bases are TGTGCCAGCAGCTCCCGTAGGGGAGATGAAAAACTGTTTTTT. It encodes CASSSRRGDEKLFF.

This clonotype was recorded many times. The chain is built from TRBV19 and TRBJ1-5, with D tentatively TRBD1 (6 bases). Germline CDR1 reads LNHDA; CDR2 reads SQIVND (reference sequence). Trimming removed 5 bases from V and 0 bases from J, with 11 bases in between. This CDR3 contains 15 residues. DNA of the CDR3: TGTGCCAGTAGTGCTCGACAGGTTAGCAATCAGCCCCAGCATTTT. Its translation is CASSARQVSNQPQHF. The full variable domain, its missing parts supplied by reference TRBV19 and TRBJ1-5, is DGGITQSPKYLFRKEGQNVTLSCEQNLNHDAMYWYRQDPGQGLRLIYYSQIVNDFQKGDIAEGYSVSREKKESFPLTVTSAQKNPTAFYLCASSARQVSNQPQHFGDGTRLSIL.

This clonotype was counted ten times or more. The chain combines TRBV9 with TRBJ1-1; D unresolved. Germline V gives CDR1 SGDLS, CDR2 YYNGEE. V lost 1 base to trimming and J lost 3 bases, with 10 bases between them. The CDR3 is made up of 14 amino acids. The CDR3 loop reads CASSVSGRDTEAFF. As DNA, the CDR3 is TGTGCCAGCAGCGTATCCGGGCGCGACACTGAAGCTTTCTTT.

As DNA, the CDR3 is TGTGCCAGCAGCTTGGATGCGGGAGCGGTCACCGGGGAGCTGTTTTTT. Translation: CASSLDAGAVTGELFF. The V call is TRBV5-6, the J call TRBJ2-2; 7 positions agree with TRBD2. The V gene end was trimmed by 0 bases and the J gene end by 4 bases; junction bases not matched to a gene: 6. The CDR3 runs 16 residues. CDR1 is SGHDT, CDR2 YYEEEE, per germline. Drawing the rest from reference TRBV5-6 and TRBJ2-2, the complete variable domain is DAGVTQSPTHLIKTRGQQVTLRCSPKSGHDTVSWYQQALGQGPQFIFQYYEEEERQRGNFPDRFSGHQFPNYSSELNVNALLLGDSALYLCASSLDAGAVTGELFFGEGSRLTVL.

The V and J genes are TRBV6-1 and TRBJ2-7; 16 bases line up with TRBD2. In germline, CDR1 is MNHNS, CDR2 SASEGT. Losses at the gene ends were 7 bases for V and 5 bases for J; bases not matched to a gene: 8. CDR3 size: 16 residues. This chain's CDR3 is CASTGTSGRAFNEQYF. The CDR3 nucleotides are TGTGCCAGCACCGGGACTAGCGGGAGGGCCTTCAACGAGCAGTACTTC.

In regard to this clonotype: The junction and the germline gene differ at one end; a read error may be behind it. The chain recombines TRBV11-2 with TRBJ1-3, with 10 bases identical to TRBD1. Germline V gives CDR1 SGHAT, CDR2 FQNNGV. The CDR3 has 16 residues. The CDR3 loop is CASSQDGTGVGNTIYF. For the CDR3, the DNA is TGCGCCAGCAGCCAAGATGGGACAGGGGTGGGAAACACCATATATTTT. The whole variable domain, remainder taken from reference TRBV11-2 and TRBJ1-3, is EAGVAQSPRYKIIEKRQSVAFWCNPISGHATLYWYQQILGQGPKLLIQFQNNGVVDDSQLPKDRFSAERLKGVDSTLKIQPAKLEDSAVYLCASSQDGTGVGNTIYFGEGSWLTVV.

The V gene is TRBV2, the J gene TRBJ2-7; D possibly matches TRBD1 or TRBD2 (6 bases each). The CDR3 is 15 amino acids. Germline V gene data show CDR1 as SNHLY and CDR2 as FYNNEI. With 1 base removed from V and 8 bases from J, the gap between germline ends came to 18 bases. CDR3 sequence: CASSEGRGAIHKQYF. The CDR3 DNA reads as TGTGCCAGCAGTGAAGGAAGGGGGGCGATTCACAAGCAGTACTTC.

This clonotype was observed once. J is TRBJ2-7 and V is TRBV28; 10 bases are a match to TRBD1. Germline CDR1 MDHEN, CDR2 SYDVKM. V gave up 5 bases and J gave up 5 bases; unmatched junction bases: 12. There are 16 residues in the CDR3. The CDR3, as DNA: TGTGCCAGCAGTCCGCACCCGGGACAGGGGCCAAACGAGCAGTACTTC. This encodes CASSPHPGQGPNEQYF.

The CDR3 DNA is TGTGCCAGCAGCTTGAACAGGGGGTCCAATCAGCCCCAGCATTTT. Amino acids: CASSLNRGSNQPQHF. The chain combines TRBV7-2 with TRBJ1-5; 8 bases are shared with TRBD1. Germline values: CDR1 SGHTA, CDR2 FQGNSA. With V trimmed by 3 bases and J by 3 bases, 4 bases remained unmatched. The length of the CDR3 is 15 residues.

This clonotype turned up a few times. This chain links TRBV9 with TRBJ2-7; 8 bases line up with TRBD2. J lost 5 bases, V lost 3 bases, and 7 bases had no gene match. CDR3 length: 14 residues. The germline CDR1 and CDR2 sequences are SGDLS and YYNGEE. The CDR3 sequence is CASSGSGRIDEQYF. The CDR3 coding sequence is TGTGCCAGCAGCGGCAGCGGGAGAATCGACGAGCAGTACTTC.

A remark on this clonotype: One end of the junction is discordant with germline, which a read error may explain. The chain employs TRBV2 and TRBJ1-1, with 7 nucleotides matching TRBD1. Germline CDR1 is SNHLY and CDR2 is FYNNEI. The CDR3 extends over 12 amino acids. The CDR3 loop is CASSDSTSDRIW. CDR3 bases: TGTGCCAGCAGTGATTCGACCTCGGACAGGATTTGG. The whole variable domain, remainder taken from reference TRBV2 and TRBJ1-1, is EPEVTQTPSHQVTQMGQEVILRCVPISNHLYFYWYRQILGQKVEFLVSFYNNEISEKSEIFDDQFSVERPDGSNFTLKIRSTKLEDSAMYFCASSDSTSDRIWGQGTRLTVV.

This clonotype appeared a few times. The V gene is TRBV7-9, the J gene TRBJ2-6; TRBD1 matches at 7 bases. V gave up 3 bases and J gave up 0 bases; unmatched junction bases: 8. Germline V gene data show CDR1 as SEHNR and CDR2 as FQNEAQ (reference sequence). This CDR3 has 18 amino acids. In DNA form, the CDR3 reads TGTGCCAGCAGCTTGGACAGGCTATGGCTCTCTGGGGCCAACGTCCTGACTTTC. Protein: CASSLDRLWLSGANVLTF. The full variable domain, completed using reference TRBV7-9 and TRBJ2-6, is DTGVSQNPRHKITKRGQNVTFRCDPISEHNRLYWYRQTLGQGPEFLTYFQNEAQLEKSRLLSDRFSAERPKGSFSTLEIQRTEQGDSAMYLCASSLDRLWLSGANVLTFGAGSRLTVL.

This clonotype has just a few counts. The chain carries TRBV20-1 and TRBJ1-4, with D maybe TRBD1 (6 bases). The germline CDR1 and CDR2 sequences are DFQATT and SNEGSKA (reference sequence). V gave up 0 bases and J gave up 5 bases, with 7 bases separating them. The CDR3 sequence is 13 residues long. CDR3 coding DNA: TGCAGTGCTAGAGAAGGGGGAAATGAAAAACTGTTTTTT. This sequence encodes CSAREGGNEKLFF.

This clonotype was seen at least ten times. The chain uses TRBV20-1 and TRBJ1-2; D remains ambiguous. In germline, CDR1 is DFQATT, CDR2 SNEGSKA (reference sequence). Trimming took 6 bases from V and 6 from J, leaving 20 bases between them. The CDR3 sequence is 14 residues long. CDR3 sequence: CSAPGGPGNDGYTF. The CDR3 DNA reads TGCAGTGCACCCGGTGGCCCGGGAAATGATGGCTACACCTTC.

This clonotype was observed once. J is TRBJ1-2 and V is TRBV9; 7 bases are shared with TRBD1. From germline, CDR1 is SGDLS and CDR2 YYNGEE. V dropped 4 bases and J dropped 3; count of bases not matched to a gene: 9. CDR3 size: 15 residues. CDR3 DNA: TGTGCCAGCAGCTCAACCCGGGACAGCGACTATGGCTACACCTTC. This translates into CASSSTRDSDYGYTF.